This paragraph covers one TCR beta chain sequence. Its cognate antigen is unknown. Method: immunoSEQ multiplex PCR; TCRdb's copy keeps in-frame clones and lacks some. The sample consists of fewer than 95,000 clones, just over 90% of them appearing once. The length of the CDR3 is 13 residues. V was clipped by 7 bases and J by 3 bases; unmatched bases: 5. Germline assignment: CDR1 MNHEY and CDR2 SVGAGI. The sample comes from a study of OX40 agonist ivuxolimab in advanced cancers. Study conclusions and caveats: Among the lowest peripheral clonal expansion occurred in 0.1-3.0 mg/kg partial responders.

The sequencing used CD4+ or CD8+ T cells sorted from blood, collected in a trial of the OX40 agonist ivuxolimab. The clonotype comes from an adult with an advanced solid tumor such as melanoma, head and neck, liver or kidney cancer. The rearrangement uses TRBV6-5 and TRBJ1-2; TRBD1 agrees at 7 bases. This CDR3 reads CASKTTGDYGYTF. In DNA form, the CDR3 reads TGTGCCAGCAAGACAACAGGGGACTATGGCTACACCTTC.